These T cell receptor beta chains were read from a single sample in a study of cytomegalovirus exposure and HLA in healthy donors. Clones were sequenced by immunoSEQ multiplex PCR, and TCRdb holds only the in-frame ones, with some missing. This sample has around 150,000 clones, with roughly 80% found just once. The material sequenced was PBMCs. These receptors all stem from a male donor in good health and CMV-seronegative. CDR3s include the opening cysteine and the closing phenylalanine or tryptophan. D genes are given only for firm matches. Size is stated for part of the rows, as once, few or many counts, or as a class when the clone is expanded.

v_gene: TRBV5-4; j_gene: TRBJ1-2; abundance: NA; d_gene: TRBD1; CDR3aa: CASSRDSKYGYTF; CDR3nt: TGTGCCAGCAGCCGGGACAGCAAGTATGGCTACACCTTC
v_gene: TRBV27; j_gene: TRBJ2-5; abundance: once; d_gene: TRBD2; CDR3aa: CASSLRLAGEGYQETQYF; CDR3nt: TGTGCCAGCAGTCTCCGACTAGCGGGAGAGGGGTACCAAGAGACCCAGTACTTC
v_gene: TRBV5-1; j_gene: TRBJ2-2; abundance: NA; d_gene: TRBD2; CDR3aa: CASSLLLAGGPGELFF; CDR3nt: TGCGCCAGCAGCTTGCTCCTAGCGGGGGGGCCCGGGGAGCTGTTTTTT
v_gene: TRBV12-5; j_gene: TRBJ2-7; abundance: NA; d_gene: NA; CDR3aa: CASGLVMIGSYEQYF; CDR3nt: TGTGCTAGTGGTTTGGTAATGATTGGCAGCTACGAGCAGTACTTC
v_gene: TRBV7-9; j_gene: TRBJ2-7; abundance: NA; d_gene: TRBD2; CDR3aa: CASRPPWAGALYEQYF; CDR3nt: TGTGCCAGCAGACCGCCATGGGCGGGAGCCCTCTACGAGCAGTACTTC
v_gene: TRBV5-1; j_gene: TRBJ1-1; abundance: NA; d_gene: NA; CDR3aa: CASSLDRDTEAFF; CDR3nt: TGCGCCAGCAGCTTGGACAGGGACACTGAAGCTTTCTTT
v_gene: TRBV28; j_gene: TRBJ1-4; abundance: NA; d_gene: NA; CDR3aa: CASRGGAVVEKLFF; CDR3nt: TGTGCCAGCCGTGGTGGGGCGGTTGTTGAAAAACTGTTTTTT
v_gene: TRBV11-2; j_gene: TRBJ1-4; abundance: NA; d_gene: NA; CDR3aa: CASSLGRRRSGGKLFF; CDR3nt: TGTGCCAGCAGCTTAGGACGGAGGCGGAGCGGGGGAAAACTGTTTTTT
v_gene: TRBV28; j_gene: TRBJ2-1; abundance: NA; d_gene: TRBD2; CDR3aa: CASSFSGSSFEQFF; CDR3nt: TGTGCCAGCAGCTTTAGCGGGAGTAGTTTTGAGCAGTTCTTC
v_gene: TRBV30; j_gene: TRBJ1-6; abundance: few; d_gene: NA; CDR3aa: CAWRYSYNSPLHF; CDR3nt: TGTGCCTGGAGATACAGTTATAATTCACCCCTCCACTTT
v_gene: TRBV9; j_gene: TRBJ1-1; abundance: NA; d_gene: NA; CDR3aa: CASSAQSGVGTEAFF; CDR3nt: TGTGCCAGCAGCGCCCAGAGCGGGGTTGGCACTGAAGCTTTCTTT
v_gene: TRBV7-6; j_gene: TRBJ1-2; abundance: NA; d_gene: TRBD1; CDR3aa: CASSPGQGVVGGYTF; CDR3nt: TGTGCCAGCAGCCCCGGACAGGGGGTTGTGGGTGGCTACACCTTC
v_gene: TRBV6-5; j_gene: TRBJ2-3; abundance: NA; d_gene: NA; CDR3aa: CASSYDRSTDTQYF; CDR3nt: TGTGCCAGCAGTTACGACAGAAGCACAGATACGCAGTATTTT
v_gene: TRBV6-1; j_gene: TRBJ2-1; abundance: NA; d_gene: NA; CDR3aa: CASSEIGGRFLVEQFF; CDR3nt: TGTGCCAGCAGTGAGATCGGGGGGCGGTTCTTAGTCGAGCAGTTCTTC